One and the same sample provided the 32 T cell receptor beta chains below, sequenced in a study of blood T cell repertoires in COVID-19. Clones were sequenced by immunoSEQ multiplex PCR, and TCRdb holds only the in-frame ones, with some missing. Found here are about 78,000 clones, roughly 86% of them singletons; the top ten hold around 5.3%. The sample consisted of peripheral blood. The source is a middle-aged man with active or convalescent COVID-19.

The chain couples TRBV7-2 to TRBJ1-2; 10 bases map to TRBD1. The ends lost 5 bases at V and 3 bases at J; junction bases unmatched: 6. Per germline, CDR1 SGHTA and CDR2 FQGNSA. The CDR3 spans 15 residues. For the CDR3, the DNA is TGTGCCAGCAGCCCTTTGGGGACAGGGGACTATGGCTACACCTTC. Its protein product is CASSPLGTGDYGYTF.

J is TRBJ1-3 and V is TRBV7-8, with D possibly being TRBD1 (6 bases). The germline V gene has CDR1 SGHVS and CDR2 FQNEAQ. This CDR3 is 13 amino acids long. Trimming removed 7 bases at V and 9 bases at J, with 16 bases between. This CDR3 is CASTNGGGTTIYF. Here the CDR3 DNA reads TGTGCCAGCACCAATGGGGGGGGCACCACCATATATTTT.

The chain employs TRBV19 and TRBJ1-6; 10 bases align to TRBD1. Germline V gene data show CDR1 as LNHDA and CDR2 as SQIVND (reference sequence). The length of the CDR3 is 14 residues. Trimming cost V 6 bases and J 8 bases; bases outside gene matches: 4. The CDR3 is CASSTGTGDSPLHF. CDR3 sequence (DNA): TGTGCCAGTAGCACCGGGACAGGGGATTCACCCCTCCACTTT.

This clone was found a few times. The CDR3 nucleotides read TGTGCCAGCAGCTTAGGGGCAGGGGGCTACACAGATACGCAGTATTTT. Residues: CASSLGAGGYTDTQYF. V usage is TRBV7-9 and J usage is TRBJ2-3, with TRBD1 matching 8 bases. This CDR3 has 16 residues. Germline lookup yields CDR1 SEHNR and CDR2 FQNEAQ (reference sequence). J gave up 2 bases and V 1 base, and 5 bases lay outside the gene matches.

This clone was recorded once. The V call is TRBV19, the J call TRBJ1-5; D gene unclear. This CDR3 has 13 residues. The germline V and J ends were trimmed by 5 bases and 6 bases, with 11 bases remaining between them. The germline V gene has CDR1 LNHDA and CDR2 SQIVND (reference sequence). The CDR3 DNA is TGTGCCAGTAGTCCCGGGTCGGGTCAGCCCCAGCATTTT. The encoded protein is CASSPGSGQPQHF.

V and J are TRBV12-3 or TRBV12-4 and TRBJ1-2; D might be TRBD1 (5 bases). V lost 6 bases, J lost 7 bases, and 9 bases lay in between. This CDR3 spans 11 amino acids. CDR3 in amino acids: CASSMGPGYTF. CDR3 in DNA: TGTGCCAGCAGCATGGGGCCTGGCTACACCTTC.

This clone showed up just once. The chain has TRBV3-1 (or the pseudogene TRBV3-2) and TRBJ1-5; D is ambiguous. Germline loops: CDR1 LGHDT, CDR2 YNNKEL (reference sequence). Trimming shortened V by 1 base and J by 6 bases, and 13 bases separated the two germline ends. The CDR3 is 15 amino acids. The CDR3 bases are TGTGCCAGCAGCCAAGGGGGAGGGAAAAGTCAGCCCCAGCATTTT. Translating it yields CASSQGGGKSQPQHF.

The chain carries TRBV9 and TRBJ2-1; 8 bases agree with TRBD1. The V and J ends lost 0 bases and 1 base, in that order; junction bases with no gene match: 6. The CDR3 runs 17 residues. Germline CDR1 and CDR2: SGDLS and YYNGEE. The CDR3 DNA is TGTGCCAGCAGCGTAGCGGGACAGGCCCTGTCCTACAATGAGCAGTTCTTC. Its protein product is CASSVAGQALSYNEQFF.

CDR3 loop: CASSWDRAYEQYF. Here the CDR3 DNA reads TGTGCCAGCAGCTGGGACAGGGCGTACGAGCAGTACTTC. The V and J genes are TRBV11-2 and TRBJ2-7, with TRBD1 matching 9 bases. Germline V gene data show CDR1 as SGHAT and CDR2 as FQNNGV. The CDR3 covers 13 residues. V gave up 4 bases and J gave up 4 bases; unmatched junction bases: 2.

This chain links TRBV21-1 with TRBJ1-2; TRBD1, the table's D call, was not compared with the DNA. TRBV21-1 is an annotated pseudogene. CDR3 size: 16 residues. CDR3 residues: CASSPETPGTGSGYTF. In DNA, the CDR3 is TGTGCCAGCAGCCCCGAAACTCCCGGGACAGGCTCTGGCTACACCTTC.

The V and J genes are TRBV5-5 and TRBJ1-4, with 9 bases aligning to TRBD1. In germline, CDR1 is SGHKS, CDR2 YYEKEE (reference sequence). This CDR3 contains 14 residues. V trimming: 3 bases; J trimming: 10 bases; junction bases outside the gene matches: 7. Here the CDR3 reads CASSSRDRDGKLFF. The CDR3 region has the DNA TGTGCCAGCAGCTCCCGGGACAGGGACGGAAAACTGTTTTTT.

The V gene is TRBV6-5, the J gene TRBJ2-7; 14 nucleotides match TRBD2. The V gene end was trimmed by 6 bases and the J gene end by 6 bases; junction bases not matched to a gene: 4. The germline V gene has CDR1 MNHEY and CDR2 SVGAGI. This CDR3 has 14 residues. The CDR3 DNA follows: TGTGCCAGCAGGGGACTAGCGGGGGTTCTCGAGCAGTACGTC. Translating it yields CASRGLAGVLEQYV.

The chain combines TRBV6-5 with TRBJ1-2, with D perhaps TRBD1 (5 bases). The germline gives CDR1 MNHEY, CDR2 SVGAGI. The CDR3 covers 15 residues. V gave up 6 bases and J gave up 2 bases, with 16 bases separating them. The CDR3 region has the DNA TGTGCCAGCAGGGTCGGAGGGGCCGCCAACTATGGCTACACCTTC. Protein: CASRVGGAANYGYTF.

The chain is built from TRBV18 and TRBJ2-6, with D possibly matching TRBD1 (6 bases). Germline loops: CDR1 KGHSH, CDR2 LQKENI. The length of the CDR3 is 16 residues. Trimming took 3 bases from V and 0 from J, leaving 9 bases between them. DNA for the CDR3: TGTGCCAGCTCACCGGGACAAACCTCTGGGGCCAACGTCCTGACTTTC. Protein: CASSPGQTSGANVLTF.

V gene TRBV6-1 combines with J gene TRBJ1-2; a weak D match, TRBD1 (5 bases). This CDR3 has 13 amino acids. Germline assignment: CDR1 MNHNS and CDR2 SASEGT. V lost 6 bases and J 7 bases, leaving 15 bases between the germline ends. CDR3 nucleotides: TGTGCCAGCAGATCAGGGATCTCTGCTGGCTACACCTTC. Translation: CASRSGISAGYTF.

The chain carries TRBV10-3 and TRBJ1-3, with 7 bases aligning to TRBD1. V lost 1 base to trimming and J lost 3 bases; unmatched junction nucleotides: 6. CDR1 ENHRY and CDR2 SYGVKD come from the germline V gene. The CDR3 spans 16 residues. The CDR3 coding sequence is TGTGCCATCAGTGAGTGGTCAGGGGGTCATGGAAACACCATATATTTT. Translating it yields CAISEWSGGHGNTIYF.

This chain joins TRBV29-1 and TRBJ2-2; 7 bases map to TRBD1. After removal of 7 bases from V and 4 bases from J, the junction contained 6 bases not matched to a gene. The CDR3 runs to 13 residues. From germline, CDR1 is SQVTM and CDR2 ANQGSEA. CDR3: CSAGTASTGELFF. The CDR3 DNA sequence: TGCAGCGCCGGGACAGCTTCCACCGGGGAGCTGTTTTTT.

The chain employs TRBV11-2 and TRBJ1-4; no clear D gene. V lost 1 base and J lost 0, with 6 bases in between. The CDR3 consists of 15 residues. Germline assignment: CDR1 SGHAT and CDR2 FQNNGV. CDR3 amino acids: CASSLGGATNEKLFF. CDR3 nucleotides: TGTGCCAGCAGCTTAGGGGGAGCAACTAATGAAAAACTGTTTTTT.

The chain joins TRBV7-2 to TRBJ1-2; no clear D gene. CDR1 SGHTA and CDR2 FQGNSA come from the germline V gene. Trimming removed 5 bases at V and 4 bases at J, with 17 bases between. CDR3 size: 15 residues. CDR3 coding DNA: TGTGCCAGCAGCGACGGGCGGGTAGGAGGCTATGGCTACACCTTC. Its translation is CASSDGRVGGYGYTF.

The rearrangement links TRBV6-5 to TRBJ1-5, with D hard to call. The CDR3 totals 14 residues. Trimming shortened V by 2 bases and J by 1 base, and 6 bases separated the two germline ends. Germline CDR1 is MNHEY and CDR2 is SVGAGI. CDR3 protein: CASSYSESNQPQHF. The CDR3 bases are TGTGCCAGCAGTTACAGTGAGAGCAATCAGCCCCAGCATTTT.

The table lists this clone with a few counts. Other DNA sequences of this sample code for an identical CDR3. The chain is built from TRBV7-2 and TRBJ1-1, with TRBD1 matching over 7 bases. Germline lookup yields CDR1 SGHTA and CDR2 FQGNSA. This CDR3 has 14 amino acids. V dropped 4 bases and J dropped 4; count of bases not matched to a gene: 6. This CDR3 reads CASSSRQGGTEAFF. Written as DNA, the CDR3 is TGTGCCAGCAGCTCGAGACAGGGCGGCACTGAAGCTTTCTTT.

The J gene is TRBJ2-3, the V gene TRBV27; 9 bases are a match to TRBD2. Trimming cost V 5 bases and J 5 bases; bases outside gene matches: 11. Germline V CDR1 and CDR2: MNHEY, SMNVEV (reference sequence). The CDR3 sequence is 16 residues long. DNA of the CDR3: TGTGCCAGCAGTCCCTGGGGGCGGGGGGGCAGAGATACGCAGTATTTT. Translation gives CASSPWGRGGRDTQYF.

The chain uses TRBV11-2 and TRBJ1-2; possible D gene TRBD1, 5 bases. V shed 6 bases and J shed 5 bases, with 7 bases lying between them. The CDR3 covers 11 residues. Germline V gene lookup returns CDR1 SGHAT and CDR2 FQNNGV. The CDR3 region is CASSSGYGYTF. CDR3 in DNA: TGTGCCAGCAGTTCAGGGTATGGCTACACCTTC.

This chain links TRBV4-3 with TRBJ2-7; 9 positions match TRBD1. The junction had 4 bases not matched to a gene; V was cut back by 4 bases and J by 6 bases. Germline V CDR1 and CDR2: LGHNA, YSLEER. The CDR3 sequence is 13 residues long. The CDR3 DNA sequence: TGCGCCAGCAGCCCGGACAGGGGCGGCGAGCAGTACTTC. Amino acids: CASSPDRGGEQYF.

The chain is built from TRBV7-2 and TRBJ2-7; D is perhaps TRBD2 (7 bases). Germline CDR1 SGHTA, CDR2 FQGNSA. CDR3 length: 15 amino acids. V lost 5 bases and J 0 bases, leaving 14 bases between the germline ends. The CDR3 here is CASSQRGAASYEQYF. The CDR3, as DNA: TGTGCCAGCAGCCAACGGGGGGCCGCCTCCTACGAGCAGTACTTC.

The chain combines TRBV11-2 with TRBJ2-3, with 9 nucleotides matching TRBD2. V trimming: 3 bases; J trimming: 2 bases; junction bases outside the gene matches: 0. Looked up from germline, CDR1 is SGHAT and CDR2 is FQNNGV. CDR3 size: 14 residues. The CDR3 loop reads CASSLGLATDTQYF. CDR3 coding DNA: TGTGCCAGCAGCTTGGGACTAGCCACAGATACGCAGTATTTT.

As regards this clone: An end of the junction differs from the germline gene, which may be a read error. The chain has TRBV30 and TRBJ2-5; 8 bases align to TRBD2. This CDR3 region has 10 residues. From germline, CDR1 is GTSNPN and CDR2 SVGIG (reference sequence). The DNA of the CDR3 is TGCGGGGGGGGACAAGAGACCCAGTACTTC. Translated: CGGGQETQYF.

This sequence joins TRBV5-1 and TRBJ2-1; D gene unclear. The length of the CDR3 is 14 residues. The V end was cut by 0 bases, the J end by 8 bases, with 12 bases between. Germline lookup yields CDR1 SGHRS and CDR2 YFSETQ. CDR3 residues: CASSLGSPTDEQFF. As DNA, the CDR3 is TGCGCCAGCAGCTTGGGGTCTCCCACTGATGAGCAGTTCTTC.

By proportion, this clone is medium-sized. This chain links TRBV5-6 with TRBJ1-2, with a possible D match to TRBD1 (5 bases). V dropped 5 bases and J dropped 2 bases, with 13 bases sitting between them. Germline V gene lookup returns CDR1 SGHDT and CDR2 YYEEEE. The CDR3 is 14 amino acids. CDR3 sequence reads: CASRFGAANYGYTF. The CDR3 DNA reads as TGTGCCAGCAGGTTTGGGGCAGCGAACTATGGCTACACCTTC.

V and J are TRBV15 and TRBJ2-6; D uncertain. V was pared by 0 bases and J by 0 bases, with 6 bases between. This CDR3 contains 16 residues. Germline V CDR1 and CDR2: LNHNV, YYDKDF (reference sequence). CDR3 protein: CATSRDWSSGANVLTF. CDR3 DNA: TGTGCCACCAGCAGAGATTGGAGCTCTGGGGCCAACGTCCTGACTTTC. Based on the CDR3 plus reference TRBV15 and TRBJ2-6, the full variable domain is DAMVIQNPRYQVTQFGKPVTLSCSQTLNHNVMYWYQQKSSQAPKLLFHYYDKDFNNEADTPDNFQSRRPNTSFCFLDIRSPGLGDTAMYLCATSRDWSSGANVLTFGAGSRLTVL.

This chain uses TRBV29-1 with TRBJ1-4, with TRBD1 identical over 10 bases. This CDR3 is built from 14 residues. Germline-derived CDR1 and CDR2 are SQVTM and ANQGSEA. V lost 3 bases and J lost 8; bases outside the gene matches: 6. This CDR3 is CSVDLGQGGEKLFF. The CDR3 coding sequence is TGCAGCGTTGATCTTGGACAGGGGGGCGAAAAACTGTTTTTT.

The chain employs TRBV15 and TRBJ1-4, with 8 bases aligning to TRBD1. With V trimmed by 1 base and J by 3 bases, 13 bases remained unmatched. The CDR3 runs 19 residues. Germline loops: CDR1 LNHNV, CDR2 YYDKDF (reference sequence). The chain's CDR3 is CATSRANRGFWNSNEKLFF. The CDR3 nucleotides read TGTGCCACCAGCAGAGCGAACAGGGGGTTTTGGAACTCTAATGAAAAACTGTTTTTT.